The 6 T cell receptor beta chains below come from one sample, sequenced in a study of graft-versus-host responses after intestinal transplantation. Using immunoSEQ multiplex PCR, the repertoire was profiled, and TCRdb retains in-frame clones only, with some absent. The repertoire holds some 110,000 clones, approximately 90% seen once, with about 0.25% in the top ten. No antigens are known for them. The sequenced sample was unstimulated CD4+ T cells sorted from spleen or lymph node cells, obtained before transplant. Source of these receptors: a human donor who was the organ donor for an intestinal transplant.

The chain recombines TRBV5-1 with TRBJ1-1; TRBD1 is a possible D gene (5 bases). Trimming pared 4 bases from V and 1 base from J, leaving 11 bases between. Germline CDR1 reads SGHRS; CDR2 reads YFSETQ. The CDR3 is 14 residues long. The CDR3 loop reads CASSSQGENTEAFF. In DNA, the CDR3 is TGCGCCAGCAGCAGCCAGGGCGAGAACACTGAAGCTTTCTTT.

This clone came up once. This chain links TRBV18 with TRBJ2-2; 11 bases agree with TRBD1. J lost 4 bases, V lost 2 bases, and 0 bases had no gene match. Germline V lookup: CDR1 KGHSH, CDR2 LQKENI. The CDR3 is 15 residues long. CDR3 DNA sequence: TGTGCCAGCTCACCAGGGACAGGGGGCACCGGGGAGCTGTTTTTT. Residues: CASSPGTGGTGELFF.

V gene TRBV5-1 combines with J gene TRBJ2-5; 7 nucleotides match TRBD1. Losses at the gene ends were 5 bases for V and 3 bases for J; bases not matched to a gene: 7. The CDR3 is 14 amino acids. Germline lookup yields CDR1 SGHRS and CDR2 YFSETQ. CDR3 coding DNA: TGCGCCAGCAGTTACGGGGACAGTAAAGAGACCCAGTACTTC. Encoded protein: CASSYGDSKETQYF.

The V and J genes are TRBV19 and TRBJ1-5; a possible D gene is TRBD1 (6 bases). In germline, CDR1 is LNHDA, CDR2 SQIVND (reference sequence). Between the trimmed V and J ends, which lost 5 bases and 7 bases, there was a span of 18 bases. CDR3 length: 15 residues. The chain's CDR3 is CASSAQGSPGQPQHF. The CDR3 nucleotides read TGTGCCAGTAGTGCACAGGGTTCCCCGGGACAGCCCCAGCATTTT.

V usage is TRBV28 and J usage is TRBJ2-6; perhaps TRBD2 as D (5 bases). Trimming took off 6 bases at V and 0 bases at J, with 21 bases between the two ends. CDR1 is MDHEN and CDR2 is SYDVKM in the germline V gene. The CDR3 is 19 amino acids. The CDR3 protein is CASSPIVRGRLSGANVLTF. CDR3 DNA: TGTGCCAGCAGCCCCATTGTCCGAGGGCGCCTCTCTGGGGCCAACGTCCTGACTTTC.

This clone was found once. The V gene is TRBV5-4, the J gene TRBJ2-1; 9 bases align to TRBD1. Germline V gene sequence: CDR1 SGHNT, CDR2 YYREEE (reference sequence). Trimming removed 0 bases from V and 10 bases from J; junction bases left unmatched: 11. This CDR3 has 16 amino acids. The CDR3 DNA is TGTGCCAGCAGCTTGGTAGCACAGGGGGCCCTGGGGGAGCAGTTCTTC. Translated: CASSLVAQGALGEQFF.